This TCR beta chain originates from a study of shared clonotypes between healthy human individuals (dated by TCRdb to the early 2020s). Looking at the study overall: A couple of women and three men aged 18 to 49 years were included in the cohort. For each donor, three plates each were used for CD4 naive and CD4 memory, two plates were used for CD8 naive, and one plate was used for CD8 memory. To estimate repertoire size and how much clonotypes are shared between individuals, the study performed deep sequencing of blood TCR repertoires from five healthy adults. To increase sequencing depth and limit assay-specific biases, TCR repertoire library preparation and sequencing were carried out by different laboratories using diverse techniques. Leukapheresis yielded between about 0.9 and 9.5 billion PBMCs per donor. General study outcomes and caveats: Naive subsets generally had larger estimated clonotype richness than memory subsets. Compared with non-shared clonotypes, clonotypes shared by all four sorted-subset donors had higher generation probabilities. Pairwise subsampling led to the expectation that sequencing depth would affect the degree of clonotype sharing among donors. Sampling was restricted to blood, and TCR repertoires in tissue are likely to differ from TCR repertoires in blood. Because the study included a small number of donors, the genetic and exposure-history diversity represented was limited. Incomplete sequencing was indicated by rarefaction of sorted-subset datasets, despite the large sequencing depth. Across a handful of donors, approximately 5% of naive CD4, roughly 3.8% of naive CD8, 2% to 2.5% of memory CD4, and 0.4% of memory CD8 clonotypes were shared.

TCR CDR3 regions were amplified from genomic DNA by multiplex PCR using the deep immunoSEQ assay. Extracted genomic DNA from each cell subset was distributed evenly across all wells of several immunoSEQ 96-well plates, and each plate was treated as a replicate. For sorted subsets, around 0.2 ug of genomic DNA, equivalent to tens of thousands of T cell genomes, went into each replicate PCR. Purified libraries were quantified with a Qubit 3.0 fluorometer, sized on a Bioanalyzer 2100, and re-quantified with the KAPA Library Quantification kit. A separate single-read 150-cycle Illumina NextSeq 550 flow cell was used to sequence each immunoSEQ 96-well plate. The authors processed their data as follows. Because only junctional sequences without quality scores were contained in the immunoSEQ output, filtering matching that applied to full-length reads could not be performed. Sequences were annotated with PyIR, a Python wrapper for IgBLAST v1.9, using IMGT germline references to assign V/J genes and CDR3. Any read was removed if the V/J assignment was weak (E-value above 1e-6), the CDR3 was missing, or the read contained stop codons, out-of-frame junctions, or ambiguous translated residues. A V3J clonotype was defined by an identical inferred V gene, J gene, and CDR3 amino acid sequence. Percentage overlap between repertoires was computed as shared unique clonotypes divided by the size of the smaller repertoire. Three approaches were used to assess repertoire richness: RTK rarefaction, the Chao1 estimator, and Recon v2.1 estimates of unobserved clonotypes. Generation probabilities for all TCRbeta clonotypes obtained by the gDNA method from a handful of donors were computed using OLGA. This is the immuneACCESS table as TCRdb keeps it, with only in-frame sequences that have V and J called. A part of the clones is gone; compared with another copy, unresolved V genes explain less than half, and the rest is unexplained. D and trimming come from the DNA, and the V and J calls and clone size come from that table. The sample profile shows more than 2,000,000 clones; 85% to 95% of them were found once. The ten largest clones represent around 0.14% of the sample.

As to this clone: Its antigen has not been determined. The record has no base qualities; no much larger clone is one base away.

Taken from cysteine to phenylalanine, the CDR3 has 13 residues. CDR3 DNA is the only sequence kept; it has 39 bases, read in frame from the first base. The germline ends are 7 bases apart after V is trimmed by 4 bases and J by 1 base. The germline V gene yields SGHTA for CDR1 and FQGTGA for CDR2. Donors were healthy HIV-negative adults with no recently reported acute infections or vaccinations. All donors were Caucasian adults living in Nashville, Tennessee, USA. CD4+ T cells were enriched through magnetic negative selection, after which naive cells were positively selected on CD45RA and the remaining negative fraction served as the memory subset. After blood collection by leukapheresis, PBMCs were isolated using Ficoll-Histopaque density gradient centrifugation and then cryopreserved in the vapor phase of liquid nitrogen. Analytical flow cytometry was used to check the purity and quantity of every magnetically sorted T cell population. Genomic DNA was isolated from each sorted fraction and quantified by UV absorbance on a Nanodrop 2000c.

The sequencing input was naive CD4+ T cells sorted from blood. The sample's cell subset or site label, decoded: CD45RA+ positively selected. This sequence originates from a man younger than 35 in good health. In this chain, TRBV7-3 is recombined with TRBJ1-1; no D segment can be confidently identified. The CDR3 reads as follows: CASSSGPNTEAFF. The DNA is TGTGCCAGCAGCTCCGGACCGAACACTGAAGCTTTCTTT.